A single sample is the source of the 3 T cell receptor beta chains below, sequenced in a study of cytomegalovirus exposure and HLA in healthy donors (dated by TCRdb to 2016 to 2017). The library relied on the immunoSEQ multiplex PCR assay. For the multiplex PCR, a mixture combining 60 forward primers for TCR Vbeta segments and 13 reverse primers for TCR Jbeta segments was used. TCRdb took this table from immuneACCESS and kept in-frame rearrangements with V and J called. Such tables lack part of the clones; where checked against another copy, unresolved V genes explain under half of the gap, and the rest is unexplained. For this sample the table gives about 200,000 clones, of which around 80% were detected only once. The top ten clonotypes cover 15% to 19% of the sample. The sample consisted of PBMCs. These receptors were taken from a man aged 40-55 years in good health and CMV-seronegative.

Only a few counts were recorded for this clone. The chain has TRBV7-9 and TRBJ1-1; the D is unclear. Looked up from germline, CDR1 is SEHNR and CDR2 is FQNEAQ (reference sequence). V lost 5 bases, J lost 8 bases, and 9 bases lay in between. CDR3 size: 11 residues. CDR3 loop: CASSPTGEAFF. In DNA, the CDR3 is TGTGCCAGCAGCCCCACGGGGGAAGCTTTCTTT.

The rearrangement links TRBV5-6 to TRBJ2-5, with 9 bases identical to TRBD1. Germline V CDR1 and CDR2: SGHDT, YYEEEE. Trimming cost V 0 bases and J 4 bases; bases outside gene matches: 7. The length of the CDR3 is 16 residues. This CDR3 is CASSLVGQGNGETQYF. The DNA of the CDR3 is TGTGCCAGCAGCTTGGTCGGACAGGGGAATGGAGAGACCCAGTACTTC. Full variable domain (outside the CDR3, taken from reference TRBV5-6 and TRBJ2-5): DAGVTQSPTHLIKTRGQQVTLRCSPKSGHDTVSWYQQALGQGPQFIFQYYEEEERQRGNFPDRFSGHQFPNYSSELNVNALLLGDSALYLCASSLVGQGNGETQYFGPGTRLLVL.

This CDR3 is CATSIPLRGRDTNEQFF. For the CDR3, the DNA is TGTGCCACCAGCATTCCCCTCCGGGGGAGGGACACCAATGAGCAGTTCTTC. The V and J genes are TRBV15 and TRBJ2-1, with D possibly being TRBD2 (7 bases). The germline V gene encodes CDR1 LNHNV and CDR2 YYDKDF (reference sequence). The CDR3 has 17 amino acids. Deletions cut 4 bases from V and 6 bases from J, with 22 bases between.